This record looks at one T cell receptor beta chain sequence and its context. Its specificity is unknown. Method: immunoSEQ multiplex PCR; TCRdb's copy keeps in-frame clones and lacks some. Of approximately 81,000 clones in the sample, about four fifths were seen once. These data originate in a study of T cell responses to AZD1222 COVID-19 vaccine. The study, taken as a whole, reports: Recipients of AZD1222 seropositive at baseline numbered only 5 to 7. Spike-specific TCR breadth and depth went up after people got two AZD1222 doses. Only after the peak T cell response were repertoires sampled.

Trimming took 5 bases from V and 3 from J, leaving 16 bases between them. The CDR3 length is 15 residues. Germline lookup yields CDR1 MNHEY and CDR2 SVGEGT. The material sequenced was peripheral blood, taken 28 days after the second AZD1222 dose. This sequence joins TRBV6-2 or TRBV6-3 and TRBJ1-1; D might be TRBD1 (5 bases). The receptor was derived from an adult who received the AZD1222 COVID-19 vaccine. The CDR3 protein is CASSDEGARDTEAFF. CDR3 in DNA: TGTGCCAGCAGTGACGAAGGGGCGCGGGACACTGAAGCTTTCTTT.